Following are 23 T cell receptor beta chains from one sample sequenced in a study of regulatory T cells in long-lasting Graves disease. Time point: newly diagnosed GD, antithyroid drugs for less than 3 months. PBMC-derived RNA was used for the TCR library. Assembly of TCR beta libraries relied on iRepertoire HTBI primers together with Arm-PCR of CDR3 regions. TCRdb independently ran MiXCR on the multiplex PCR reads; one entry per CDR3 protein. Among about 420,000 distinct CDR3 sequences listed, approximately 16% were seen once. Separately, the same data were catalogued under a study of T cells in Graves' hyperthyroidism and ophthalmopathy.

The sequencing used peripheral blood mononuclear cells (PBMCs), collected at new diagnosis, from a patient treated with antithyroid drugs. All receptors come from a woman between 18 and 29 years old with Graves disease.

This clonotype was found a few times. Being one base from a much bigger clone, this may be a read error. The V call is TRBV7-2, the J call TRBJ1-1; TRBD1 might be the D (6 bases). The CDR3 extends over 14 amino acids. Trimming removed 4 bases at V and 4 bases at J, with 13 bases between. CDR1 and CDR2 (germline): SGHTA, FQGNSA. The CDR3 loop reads CASSSADRFTEAFF. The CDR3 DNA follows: TGTGCCAGCAGCTCAGCTGACAGGTTCACTGAAGCTTTCTTT.

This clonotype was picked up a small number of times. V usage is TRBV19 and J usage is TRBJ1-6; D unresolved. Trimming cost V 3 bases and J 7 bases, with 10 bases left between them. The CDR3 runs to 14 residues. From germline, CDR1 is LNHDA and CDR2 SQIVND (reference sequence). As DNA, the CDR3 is TGTGCCAGTAGTATCCCCCCGAGGAATTCACCCCTCCACTTT. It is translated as CASSIPPRNSPLHF.

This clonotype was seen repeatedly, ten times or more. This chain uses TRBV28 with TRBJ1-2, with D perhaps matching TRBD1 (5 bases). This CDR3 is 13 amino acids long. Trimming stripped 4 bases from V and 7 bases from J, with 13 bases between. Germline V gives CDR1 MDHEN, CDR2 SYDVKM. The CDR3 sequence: CASSWGRGVGYTF. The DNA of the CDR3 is TGTGCCAGCAGTTGGGGCCGGGGCGTTGGCTACACCTTC.

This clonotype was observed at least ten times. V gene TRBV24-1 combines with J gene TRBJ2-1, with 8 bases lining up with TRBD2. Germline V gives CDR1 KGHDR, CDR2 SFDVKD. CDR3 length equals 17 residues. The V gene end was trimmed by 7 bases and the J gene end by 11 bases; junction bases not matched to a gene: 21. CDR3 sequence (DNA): TGTGCCACCAGCCCGAACAGAAGCGGGAGCCGGGTACAACAGCAGTTCTTC. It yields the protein CATSPNRSGSRVQQQFF.

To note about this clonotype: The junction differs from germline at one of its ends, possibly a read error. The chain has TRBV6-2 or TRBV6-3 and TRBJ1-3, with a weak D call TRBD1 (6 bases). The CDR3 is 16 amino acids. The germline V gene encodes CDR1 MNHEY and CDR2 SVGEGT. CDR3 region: CASSEGDLRSANTIYF. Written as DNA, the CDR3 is TGTGCCAGCAGTGAGGGGGACCTCAGATCTGCAAACACCATATATTTT.

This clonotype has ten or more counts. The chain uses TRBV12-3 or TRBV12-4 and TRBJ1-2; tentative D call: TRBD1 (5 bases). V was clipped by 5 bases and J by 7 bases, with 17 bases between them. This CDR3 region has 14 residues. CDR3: CASSPTGPSSGYTF. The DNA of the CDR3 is TGTGCCAGCAGTCCAACGGGGCCCTCCAGTGGCTACACCTTC.

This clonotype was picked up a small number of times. CDR3: CASSEISENTEAFF. CDR3 nucleotide sequence: TGTGCCAGCAGTGAAATCTCAGAGAACACTGAAGCTTTCTTT. The gene calls are TRBV25-1 and TRBJ1-1; D not resolved. Trimming shortened V by 2 bases and J by 1 base, and 8 bases separated the two germline ends. Germline CDR1 MGHDK, CDR2 SYGVNS. The CDR3 is made up of 14 amino acids.

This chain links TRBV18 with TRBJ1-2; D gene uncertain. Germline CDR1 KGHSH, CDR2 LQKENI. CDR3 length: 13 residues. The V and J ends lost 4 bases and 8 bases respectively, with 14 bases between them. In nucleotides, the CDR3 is TGTGCCAGCTCACTCACTGACCTGGAGGGCTACACCTTC. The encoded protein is CASSLTDLEGYTF. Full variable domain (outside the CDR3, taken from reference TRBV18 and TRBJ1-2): NAGVMQNPRHLVRRRGQEARLRCSPMKGHSHVYWYRQLPEEGLKFMVYLQKENIIDESGMPKERFSAEFPKEGPSILRIQQVVRGDSAAYFCASSLTDLEGYTFGSGTRLTVV.

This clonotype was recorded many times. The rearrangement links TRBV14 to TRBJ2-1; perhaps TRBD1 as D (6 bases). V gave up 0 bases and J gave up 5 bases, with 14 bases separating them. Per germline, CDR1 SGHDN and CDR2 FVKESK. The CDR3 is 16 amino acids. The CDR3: CASSQDTGLVHNEQFF. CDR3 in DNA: TGTGCCAGCAGCCAAGATACAGGGCTCGTGCACAATGAGCAGTTCTTC.

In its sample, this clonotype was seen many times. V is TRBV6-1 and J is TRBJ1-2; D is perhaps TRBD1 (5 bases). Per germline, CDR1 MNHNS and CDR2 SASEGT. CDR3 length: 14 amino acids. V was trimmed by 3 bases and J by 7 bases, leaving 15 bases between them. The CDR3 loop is CASSEGGVPLGYTF. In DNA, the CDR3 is TGTGCCAGCAGTGAGGGAGGGGTTCCGCTTGGCTACACCTTC.

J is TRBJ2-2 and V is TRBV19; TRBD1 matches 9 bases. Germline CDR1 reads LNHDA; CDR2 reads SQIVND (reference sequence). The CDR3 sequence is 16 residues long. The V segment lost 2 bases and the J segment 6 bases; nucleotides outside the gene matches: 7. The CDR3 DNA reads TGTGCCAGTAGTATAATGACAGGGGGATTCTCCGGGGAGCTGTTTTTT. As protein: CASSIMTGGFSGELFF.

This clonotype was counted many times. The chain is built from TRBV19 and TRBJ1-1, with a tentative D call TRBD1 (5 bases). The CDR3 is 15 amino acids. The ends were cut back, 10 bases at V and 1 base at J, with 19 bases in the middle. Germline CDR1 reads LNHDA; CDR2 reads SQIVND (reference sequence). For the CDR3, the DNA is TGTGCCACCCGAGCCGGGACCCTCGGGAACACTGAAGCTTTCTTT. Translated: CATRAGTLGNTEAFF.

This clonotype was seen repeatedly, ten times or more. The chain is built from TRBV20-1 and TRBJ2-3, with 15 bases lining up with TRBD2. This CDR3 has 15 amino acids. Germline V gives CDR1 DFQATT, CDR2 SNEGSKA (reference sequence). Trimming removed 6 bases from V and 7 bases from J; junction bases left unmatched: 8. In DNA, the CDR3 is TGCAGTGCGATCCCCGGGACTAGCGGGAGGAATACGCAGTATTTT. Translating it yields CSAIPGTSGRNTQYF.

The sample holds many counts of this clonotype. CDR3 DNA sequence: TGTGCCAGCAGTGAAGAACAGGGGGCATACAATGAGCAGTTCTTC. It yields the protein CASSEEQGAYNEQFF. The V gene is TRBV2, the J gene TRBJ2-1; 9 bases fit TRBD1. The CDR3 is made up of 15 amino acids. V shed 1 base, J shed 4 bases, and the junction held 2 bases outside the gene matches. Germline V CDR1 and CDR2: SNHLY, FYNNEI. The variable domain in full, completed from reference TRBV2 and TRBJ2-1, reads EPEVTQTPSHQVTQMGQEVILRCVPISNHLYFYWYRQILGQKVEFLVSFYNNEISEKSEIFDDQFSVERPDGSNFTLKIRSTKLEDSAMYFCASSEEQGAYNEQFFGPGTRLTVL.

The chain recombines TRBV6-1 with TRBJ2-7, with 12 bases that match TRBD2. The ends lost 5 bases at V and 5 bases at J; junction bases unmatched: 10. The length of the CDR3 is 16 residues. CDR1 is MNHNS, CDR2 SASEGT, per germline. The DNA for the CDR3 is TGTGCCAGCAGTTACCTCCTAGCGGGAGGGCCTAACGAGCAGTACTTC. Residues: CASSYLLAGGPNEQYF.

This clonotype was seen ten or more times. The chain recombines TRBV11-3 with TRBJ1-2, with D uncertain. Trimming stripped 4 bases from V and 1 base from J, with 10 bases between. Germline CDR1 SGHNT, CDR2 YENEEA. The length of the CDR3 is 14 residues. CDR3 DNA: TGTGCCAGCAGCTATAACAGCGATAACTATGGCTACACCTTC. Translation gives CASSYNSDNYGYTF.

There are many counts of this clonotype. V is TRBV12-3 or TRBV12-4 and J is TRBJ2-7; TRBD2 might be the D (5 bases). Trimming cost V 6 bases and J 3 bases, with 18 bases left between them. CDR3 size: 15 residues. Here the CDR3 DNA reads TGTGCCAGCAGCCTACGACGTTCGGGGTTCTACGAGCAGTACTTC. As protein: CASSLRRSGFYEQYF.

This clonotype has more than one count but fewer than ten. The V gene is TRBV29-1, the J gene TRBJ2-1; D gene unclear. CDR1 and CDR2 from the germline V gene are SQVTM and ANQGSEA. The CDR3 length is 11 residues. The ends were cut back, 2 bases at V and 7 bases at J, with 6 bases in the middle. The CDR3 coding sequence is TGCAGCGTTGAAATGGGGAATGAGCAGTTCTTC. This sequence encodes CSVEMGNEQFF.

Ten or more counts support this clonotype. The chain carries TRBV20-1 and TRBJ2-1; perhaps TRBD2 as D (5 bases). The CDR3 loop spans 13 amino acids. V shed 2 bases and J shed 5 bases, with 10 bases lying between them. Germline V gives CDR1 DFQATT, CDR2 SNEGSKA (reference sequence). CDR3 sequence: CSARRGFNNEQFF. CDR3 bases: TGCAGTGCTAGACGCGGGTTTAACAATGAGCAGTTCTTC.

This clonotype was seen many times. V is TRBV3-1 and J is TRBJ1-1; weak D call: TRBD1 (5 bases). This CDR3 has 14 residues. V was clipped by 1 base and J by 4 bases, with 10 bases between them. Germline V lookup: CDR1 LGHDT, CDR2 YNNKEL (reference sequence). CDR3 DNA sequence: TGTGCCAGCAGCCAAGCGGGCAGGGTCACTGAAGCTTTCTTT. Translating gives CASSQAGRVTEAFF.

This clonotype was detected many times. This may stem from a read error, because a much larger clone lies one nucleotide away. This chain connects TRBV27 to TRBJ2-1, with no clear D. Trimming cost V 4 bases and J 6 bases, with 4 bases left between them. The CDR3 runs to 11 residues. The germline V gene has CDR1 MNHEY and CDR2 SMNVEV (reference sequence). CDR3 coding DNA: TGTGCCAGCAGTTACGTCAATGAGCAGTTCTTC. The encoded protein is CASSYVNEQFF.

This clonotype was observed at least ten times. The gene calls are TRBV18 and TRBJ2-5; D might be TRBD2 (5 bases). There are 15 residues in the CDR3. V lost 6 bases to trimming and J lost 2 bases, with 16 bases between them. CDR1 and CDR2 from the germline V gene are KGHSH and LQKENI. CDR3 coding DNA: TGTGCCAGCTCGTTACTAGGTGCCGTACAAGAGACCCAGTACTTC. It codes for CASSLLGAVQETQYF.

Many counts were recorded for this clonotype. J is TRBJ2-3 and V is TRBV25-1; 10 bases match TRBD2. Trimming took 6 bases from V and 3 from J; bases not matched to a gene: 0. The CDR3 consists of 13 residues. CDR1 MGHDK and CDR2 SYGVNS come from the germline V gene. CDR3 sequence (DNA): TGTGCCAGCAGGACTAGCGGGACAGATACGCAGTATTTT. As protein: CASRTSGTDTQYF.